The clone carrying this TCR beta chain was found a few times. Its antigen is unknown. Indicated treatment: randomized to nivolumab then ipilimumab (arm A) or the reverse (arm B). The sample belongs to a study of sequential checkpoint blockade in melanoma. Whole-study findings and limits: For nivolumab-first patients, baseline tumor clonality was associated with response.

This CDR3 contains 12 residues. CDR1 GTSNPN and CDR2 SVGIG come from the germline V gene (reference sequence). The ends lost 3 bases at V and 7 bases at J; junction bases unmatched: 2. The repertoire was sequenced with immunoSEQ multiplex PCR; TCRdb's copy has only in-frame clones and lacks some. The sample consists of around 7,000 clones, 20% to 25% of them appearing once. This rearrangement joins TRBV30 to TRBJ1-2; 10 positions match TRBD1. This TCR came from a human donor with melanoma. The sample consisted of tumor tissue (inferred from file names), taken from a patient given nivolumab and ipilimumab in sequence. The CDR3: CAWSGTGVGYTF. The CDR3 DNA sequence: TGTGCCTGGAGCGGGACAGGGGTTGGCTACACCTTC.